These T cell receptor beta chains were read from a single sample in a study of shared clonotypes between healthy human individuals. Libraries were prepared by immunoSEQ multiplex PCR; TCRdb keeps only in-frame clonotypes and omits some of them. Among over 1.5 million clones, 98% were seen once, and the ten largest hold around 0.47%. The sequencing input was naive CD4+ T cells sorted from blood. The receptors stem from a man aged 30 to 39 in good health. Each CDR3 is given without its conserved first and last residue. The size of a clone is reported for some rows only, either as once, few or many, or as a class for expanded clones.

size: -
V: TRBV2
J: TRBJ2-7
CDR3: ASSERPGSYEQY

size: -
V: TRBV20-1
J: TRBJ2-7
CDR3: SAGLVVEQY

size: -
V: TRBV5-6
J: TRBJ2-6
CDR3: ASSLNGVGANVLT

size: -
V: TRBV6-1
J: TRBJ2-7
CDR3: ASSEAPRDRDYEQY

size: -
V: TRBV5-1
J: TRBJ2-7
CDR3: ASSPGGQVNHEQY

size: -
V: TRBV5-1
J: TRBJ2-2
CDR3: ASSSGTTTGELF

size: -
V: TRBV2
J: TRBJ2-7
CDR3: ASSDGLAEPSYEQY

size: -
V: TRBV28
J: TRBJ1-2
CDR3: ASSGQGYGYT

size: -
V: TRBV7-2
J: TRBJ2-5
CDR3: ASSLVGGSETQY

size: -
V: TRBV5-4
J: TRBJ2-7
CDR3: ASTSGGGLSYEQY

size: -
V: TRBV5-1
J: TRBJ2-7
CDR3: ASSLNDGSREQY

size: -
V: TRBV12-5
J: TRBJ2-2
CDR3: ASGLVVWEQTKNTGELF

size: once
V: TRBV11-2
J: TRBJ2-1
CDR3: ASSPHSGRDNEQF

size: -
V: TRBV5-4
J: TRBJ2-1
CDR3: ASSPPTRFDEQF

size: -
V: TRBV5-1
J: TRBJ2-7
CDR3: ASSASGTGLYEQY

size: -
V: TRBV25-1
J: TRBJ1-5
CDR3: ASSEFSSAAHNQPQH

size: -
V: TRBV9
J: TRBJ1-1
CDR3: ASSTTGQNTEAF

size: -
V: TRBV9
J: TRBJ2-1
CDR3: ASSARDYNEQF

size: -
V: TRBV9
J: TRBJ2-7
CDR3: ASSVGAGLDYEQY

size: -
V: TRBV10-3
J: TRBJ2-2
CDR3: AISESRGVTGELF

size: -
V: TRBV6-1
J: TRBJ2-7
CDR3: ASSDPGQTYEQY

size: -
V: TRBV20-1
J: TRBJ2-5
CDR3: SASSEETQY

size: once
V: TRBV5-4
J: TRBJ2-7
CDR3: ASSSPTGRLNYEQY

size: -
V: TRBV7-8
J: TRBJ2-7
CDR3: ASSLGSSGRGYEQY

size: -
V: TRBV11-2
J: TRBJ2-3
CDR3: ASSGGQGTRYTQY